This entry is about one T cell receptor (beta chain). This entry is derived from a study of blood T cell repertoires in COVID-19. Study details: Samples representing acute and convalescent COVID-19 were sourced from the United States, Italy and Spain.

Seattle researchers signed up patients amid active infection and tracked them longitudinally. Repertoires were generated with immunoSEQ multiplex PCR, while TCRdb's copy carries only in-frame clones and drops some. The sample contains around 270,000 clones, about 86% of which appear only once. The receptor comes from a person between 70 and 80 years old with COVID-19, enrolled during active disease. Sequences were obtained from peripheral blood.

CDR3 DNA: TGTGCCAGCAGGACCTATGCCAGCGGGGCGTTCGCGAACACCGGGGAGCTGTTTTTT. Its translation: CASRTYASGAFANTGELFF. The rearrangement links TRBV2 to TRBJ2-2, with TRBD2 identical over 7 bases. V was clipped by 6 bases and J by 0 bases; unmatched bases: 16. From germline, CDR1 is SNHLY and CDR2 FYNNEI. This CDR3 is 19 amino acids long.